This T cell receptor beta chain was observed in a study of identical twins. The study's findings and limits: An excess of low generation probability was shown by twin-shared out-of-frame alpha sequences. Zero-insertion findings could be partly confounded by invariant cells (MAIT and iNKT cells).

Through template switching, a universal primer site was introduced, and the cDNA contained unique molecular identifiers. Using its own MiXCR run on the 5' RACE reads, TCRdb lists one record per CDR3 protein. The table lists around 490,000 distinct CDR3 sequences, approximately 20% of them singletons. On this clonotype itself: As yet, its antigen is unknown.

The CDR3 consists of 17 residues. Germline CDR1 SGHVS, CDR2 FNYEAQ. V shed 2 bases, J shed 9 bases, and the junction held 14 bases outside the gene matches. These sequences were also reported in another study, on yellow fever vaccine responses in identical twins.

The receptor comes from a woman aged 18-35 years in good health. The chain joins TRBV7-6 to TRBJ2-1; 9 nucleotides agree with TRBD2. The specimen sequenced was CD4+ T cells sorted from blood. In nucleotides, the CDR3 is TGTGCCAGCAGCTTAATCCCCCTGACCGGGCGGGAGGGTGAGCAGTTCTTC. Translation gives CASSLIPLTGREGEQFF.